This T cell receptor (beta chain) was sequenced in a study of blood T cell repertoires in COVID-19. Study-level information: Sites across the United States, Italy and Spain contributed samples from acute and convalescent COVID-19. Nucleic acid was either cDNA or gDNA, and it came from T cells, B-cell-depleted T cells, or PBMCs.

V lost 2 bases and J 5 bases, leaving 5 bases between the germline ends. The CDR3 contains 11 residues. Germline CDR1 is SGHDT and CDR2 is YYEEEE. Per the original methods: Researchers report that nucleated cell counts were estimated from reference gene primer amplification. Here immunoSEQ multiplex PCR was the method, and the copy in TCRdb shows in-frame clones only, minus some. V and J calls and clone size are given by that table; D and trimming were obtained from the DNA. The sample lists some 120,000 clones, around four fifths occurring once. This clone was recorded only once. The receptor comes from a human donor in a cohort sampled during active COVID-19. The material sequenced was peripheral blood. This sequence joins TRBV5-6 and TRBJ2-7; D remains ambiguous. The chain's CDR3 is CASSFEDEQYF. The CDR3 coding sequence is TGTGCCAGCAGCTTTGAGGACGAGCAGTACTTC.